This passage covers 17 T cell receptor beta chains from one sample sequenced in a study of beta chain features in type 1 diabetes. The study reverse transcribed the entire isolated RNA, so it sequenced expressed TCRB transcripts. The table came from immunoSEQ multiplex PCR; TCRdb's copy has only in-frame clones and leaves some out. The sample has tens of thousands of clones; under 35% are singletons. Sequencing input: stem cell memory CD4+ T cells from blood. Receptors were obtained from a woman younger than 35 in good health.

This rearrangement joins TRBV5-1 to TRBJ1-5, with unresolved D. The CDR3 totals 13 residues. Looked up from germline, CDR1 is SGHRS and CDR2 is YFSETQ. V gave up 2 bases and J gave up 2 bases, with 5 bases separating them. The CDR3 protein is CASSLTGNQPQHF. The CDR3 nucleotides read TGCGCCAGCAGCTTAACTGGCAATCAGCCCCAGCATTTT. The full variable domain, its missing parts supplied by reference TRBV5-1 and TRBJ1-5, is KAGVTQTPRYLIKTRGQQVTLSCSPISGHRSVSWYQQTPGQGLQFLFEYFSETQRNKGNFPGRFSGRQFSNSRSEMNVSTLELGDSALYLCASSLTGNQPQHFGDGTRLSIL.

This chain connects TRBV7-2 to TRBJ1-1; the D gene is possibly TRBD1 (5 bases). Germline V CDR1 and CDR2: SGHTA, FQGNSA. This CDR3 has 14 residues. Trimming left V 5 bases short and J 1 base short, with 11 bases between. In DNA form, the CDR3 reads TGTGCCAGCAGCCCCATCAGGGCGAACACTGAAGCTTTCTTT. Amino acids: CASSPIRANTEAFF.

This clone was counted a few times. The rearrangement uses TRBV2 and TRBJ2-6; possibly TRBD1 for D (6 bases). Trimming took off 4 bases at V and 2 bases at J, with 6 bases between the two ends. Germline V lookup: CDR1 SNHLY, CDR2 FYNNEI. The CDR3 spans 14 residues. CDR3 sequence (DNA): TGTGCCAGCAGTGGGACAGCTGGGGCCAACGTCCTGACTTTC. The encoded protein is CASSGTAGANVLTF.

This clone turned up a few times. This rearrangement joins TRBV28 to TRBJ1-2, with D possibly matching TRBD1 (6 bases). The ends were cut back, 6 bases at V and 6 bases at J, with 17 bases in the middle. The germline V gene has CDR1 MDHEN and CDR2 SYDVKM. This CDR3 contains 14 residues. CDR3 DNA: TGTGCCAGCAGCCGTTCCCAGGGGTATCATGGCTACACCTTC. Translating gives CASSRSQGYHGYTF.

This clone was seen a few times. V gene TRBV29-1 combines with J gene TRBJ1-3; TRBD1 is a possible D gene (5 bases). Germline V CDR1 and CDR2: SQVTM, ANQGSEA. This CDR3 has 13 amino acids. Between the trimmed V and J ends, which lost 2 bases and 2 bases, there was a span of 7 bases. The CDR3 sequence: CSVELGAGNTIYF. The DNA for the CDR3 is TGCAGCGTTGAACTAGGGGCTGGAAACACCATATATTTT. The full variable domain, its missing parts supplied by reference TRBV29-1 and TRBJ1-3, is SAVISQKPSRDICQRGTSLTIQCQVDSQVTMMFWYRQQPGQSLTLIATANQGSEATYESGFVIDKFPISRPNLTFSTLTVSNMSPEDSSIYLCSVELGAGNTIYFGEGSWLTVV.

This clone occurred a few times. The CDR3 nucleotides are TGTGCCAGTAGTCGGGAGCTTTGGGAGACCCAGTACTTC. Translated, it gives CASSRELWETQYF. The chain combines TRBV19 with TRBJ2-5; D is possibly TRBD2 (6 bases). CDR1 and CDR2 (germline): LNHDA, SQIVND (reference sequence). Trimming cost V 5 bases and J 5 bases, with 12 bases left between them. The CDR3 sequence is 13 residues long.

Points on this clone: The sample holds other DNA sequences that translate to the same CDR3. The rearrangement joins TRBV30 to TRBJ1-5; 7 positions match TRBD1. The length of the CDR3 is 13 residues. With V trimmed by 0 bases and J by 6 bases, 2 bases remained unmatched. Per germline, CDR1 GTSNPN and CDR2 SVGIG (reference sequence). The CDR3 region is CAWSVQGGQPQHF. In DNA form, the CDR3 reads TGTGCCTGGAGTGTTCAGGGGGGTCAGCCCCAGCATTTT.

This clone has more than one count but fewer than ten. The genes are TRBV15 and TRBJ2-7; 12 nucleotides match TRBD1. Trimming removed 2 bases from V and 5 bases from J; junction bases left unmatched: 4. Per the germline V gene, CDR1 is LNHNV and CDR2 is YYDKDF (reference sequence). The CDR3 totals 15 residues. CDR3: CATSRLGTGGHEQYF. The CDR3 DNA reads TGTGCCACCAGCAGATTAGGGACAGGGGGCCACGAGCAGTACTTC.

This clone appeared a single time. The V gene is TRBV6-6, the J gene TRBJ1-2, with TRBD1 matching 7 bases. The germline gives CDR1 MNHNY, CDR2 SVGAGI (reference sequence). The V segment lost 7 bases and the J segment 3 bases; nucleotides outside the gene matches: 14. The CDR3 is 16 residues long. The CDR3 DNA reads TGTGCCAGCAATACCAACCGGGGCAGGGGGGACTATGGCTACACCTTC. The encoded protein is CASNTNRGRGDYGYTF.

This clone was found a few times. The chain joins TRBV19 to TRBJ2-1; D remains ambiguous. Trimming removed 5 bases from V and 7 bases from J, with 6 bases in between. The CDR3 extends over 11 amino acids. Germline assignment: CDR1 LNHDA and CDR2 SQIVND (reference sequence). CDR3 amino acids: CASSLGNEQFF. The CDR3 DNA follows: TGTGCCAGTAGTCTCGGGAATGAGCAGTTCTTC.

The rearrangement joins TRBV7-2 to TRBJ1-2, with 7 positions matching TRBD1. The CDR3 extends over 14 amino acids. Unmatched junction bases numbered 6, after V lost 4 bases and J lost 4 bases. Germline V lookup: CDR1 SGHTA, CDR2 FQGNSA. The CDR3 DNA reads TGTGCCAGCAGCTCGCCAGGGGGAGGCTATGGCTACACCTTC. Amino acid sequence: CASSSPGGGYGYTF.

The table lists this clone with a few counts. The CDR3 here is CASSSNYPPGTGELFF. As DNA, the CDR3 is TGTGCCAGCAGCTCCAACTACCCGCCCGGCACCGGGGAGCTGTTTTTT. The chain links TRBV7-2 to TRBJ2-2; unclear D gene. The CDR3 totals 16 residues. V lost 4 bases, J lost 4 bases, and 16 bases lay in between. Germline assignment: CDR1 SGHTA and CDR2 FQGNSA.

The table lists this clone with a few counts. The genes are TRBV28 and TRBJ1-4, with TRBD1 matching 9 bases. The CDR3 spans 13 residues. J gave up 10 bases and V 5 bases, and 5 bases lay outside the gene matches. The germline V gene has CDR1 MDHEN and CDR2 SYDVKM. CDR3 region: CASSPGTGLKLFF. In nucleotides, the CDR3 is TGTGCCAGCAGTCCCGGGACAGGGCTAAAACTGTTTTTT.

The rearrangement joins TRBV5-6 to TRBJ1-4; possible D gene TRBD1, 6 bases. The germline V gene encodes CDR1 SGHDT and CDR2 YYEEEE. This CDR3 region has 15 residues. Between the trimmed V and J ends, which lost 4 bases and 3 bases, there was a span of 13 bases. The CDR3 DNA reads as TGTGCCAGCAGCCGGATGACAGGCGCTAATGAAAAACTGTTTTTT. It specifies CASSRMTGANEKLFF.

The chain links TRBV6-5 to TRBJ1-2, with D hard to call. V was trimmed by 0 bases and J by 8 bases, leaving 16 bases between them. The CDR3 spans 15 residues. Germline V gene sequence: CDR1 MNHEY, CDR2 SVGAGI. The CDR3 is CASSYSADATGGYTF. The CDR3 DNA sequence: TGTGCCAGCAGTTACTCGGCCGACGCTACGGGGGGCTACACCTTC.

This clone was seen a single time. For the CDR3, the DNA is TGTGCCAGCAGCTTGGAGCTTACAGATACGCAGTATTTT. Its protein product is CASSLELTDTQYF. The V gene is TRBV7-9, the J gene TRBJ2-3; D gene uncertain. The CDR3 runs 13 residues. The V and J ends lost 3 bases and 3 bases respectively, with 7 bases between them. Germline CDR1 SEHNR, CDR2 FQNEAQ (reference sequence). The entire variable domain, with the rest obtained from reference TRBV7-9 and TRBJ2-3, is as follows: DTGVSQNPRHKITKRGQNVTFRCDPISEHNRLYWYRQTLGQGPEFLTYFQNEAQLEKSRLLSDRFSAERPKGSFSTLEIQRTEQGDSAMYLCASSLELTDTQYFGPGTRLTVL.

This clone was counted a few times. This chain connects TRBV9 to TRBJ1-4; TRBD1 aligns across 8 bases. V was clipped by 4 bases and J by 7 bases; unmatched bases: 6. This CDR3 contains 14 residues. Per germline, CDR1 SGDLS and CDR2 YYNGEE. The CDR3 sequence: CASSSGQGGEKLFF. The CDR3 DNA sequence: TGTGCCAGCAGCTCCGGACAGGGTGGTGAAAAACTGTTTTTT.